The source of this TCR beta chain is a study of OX40 agonist ivuxolimab in advanced cancers. On cycle 4 day 1 and cycle 7 day 1, as well as at baseline, blood was sampled. Assay used: immunoSEQ multiplex PCR; TCRdb lists only in-frame clones, some missing. Of under 90,000 clones in the sample, 89% were seen once. CDR3 length equals 18 residues. Per the germline V gene, CDR1 is ENHRY and CDR2 is SYGVKD. V trimming: 5 bases; J trimming: 4 bases; junction bases outside the gene matches: 9. V and J are TRBV10-3 and TRBJ2-2; 14 bases fit TRBD2. This sample comprised CD4+ or CD8+ T cells sorted from blood, obtained in a trial of the OX40 agonist ivuxolimab. The clonotype originates from an adult with an advanced solid tumor such as melanoma, head and neck, liver or kidney cancer. CDR3 DNA: TGTGCCATCAGTTCCAGACTAGCGGGAGGGTCTAGCACCGGGGAGCTGTTTTTT. Its translation is CAISSRLAGGSSTGELFF.